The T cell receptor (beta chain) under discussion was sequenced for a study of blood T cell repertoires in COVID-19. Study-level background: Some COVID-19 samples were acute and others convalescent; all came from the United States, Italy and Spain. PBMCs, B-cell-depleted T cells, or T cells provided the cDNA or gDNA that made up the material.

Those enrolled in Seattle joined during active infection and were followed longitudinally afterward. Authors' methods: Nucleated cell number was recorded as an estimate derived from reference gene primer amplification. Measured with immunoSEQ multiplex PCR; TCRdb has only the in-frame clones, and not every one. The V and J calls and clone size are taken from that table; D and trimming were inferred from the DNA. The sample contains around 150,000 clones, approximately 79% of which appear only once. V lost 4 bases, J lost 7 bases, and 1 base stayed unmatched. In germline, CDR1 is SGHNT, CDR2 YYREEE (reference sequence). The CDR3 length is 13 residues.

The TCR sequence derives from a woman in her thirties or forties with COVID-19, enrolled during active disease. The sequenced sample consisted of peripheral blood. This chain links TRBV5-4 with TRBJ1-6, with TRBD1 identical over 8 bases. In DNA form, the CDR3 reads TGTGCCAGCAGCAGACAGGGGAATTCACCCCTCCACTTT. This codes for CASSRQGNSPLHF.